Following are 9 T cell receptor beta chains from one sample sequenced in a study of type 1 regulatory T cells. Study-wide points: Compared with non-type 1 regulatory T cells, type 1 regulatory T cells showed a more restricted TCR repertoire.

Their target antigens are unknown. TCRdb used MiXCR to reprocess the reads, holding one entry per CDR3 protein. The sample yields 70,000 or so distinct CDR3 sequences, less than 25% seen once. Sample: cultured type 1 regulatory T (Tr1) cells, either the whole culture or a sorted fraction (not recorded which). The receptor set was obtained from a human donor in good health.

In DNA form, the CDR3 reads TGTGCCAGCAGCCGACTAGCGGGGAACTACGAGCAGTACTTC. It translates to CASSRLAGNYEQYF. The genes are TRBV7-2 and TRBJ2-7; 11 bases are a match to TRBD2. Unmatched junction bases numbered 3, after V lost 5 bases and J lost 3 bases. This CDR3 is 14 amino acids long. Germline V CDR1 and CDR2: SGHTA, FQGNSA.

By share, this clonotype counts as medium-sized. J is TRBJ2-2 and V is TRBV5-1; 9 nucleotides align to TRBD2. The V gene's germline CDR1 is SGHRS and CDR2 YFSETQ. The CDR3 runs 15 residues. Trimming took 0 bases from V and 7 from J; bases not matched to a gene: 4. CDR3 bases: TGCGCCAGCAGCTTGGTGGGACTAGCCGGCGGGGAGCTGTTTTTT. It yields the protein CASSLVGLAGGELFF.

The V call is TRBV29-1, the J call TRBJ2-3; 7 bases are a match to TRBD2. The germline CDR1 and CDR2 sequences are SQVTM and ANQGSEA. V was pared by 4 bases and J by 7 bases, with 5 bases of the junction left unmatched. CDR3 length: 12 amino acids. The CDR3, as DNA: TGCAGCGTTGGCGGGAGTGAGAATACGCAGTATTTT. Translated, it gives CSVGGSENTQYF.

This clonotype occurred many times. The gene calls are TRBV20-1 and TRBJ1-2; D uncertain. The V end lost 0 bases, the J end lost 4 bases, and 15 bases lay between the germline ends. The CDR3 runs to 15 residues. CDR1 is DFQATT, CDR2 SNEGSKA, per germline (reference sequence). The CDR3 loop reads CSARDSSSSGYGYTF. DNA for the CDR3: TGCAGTGCTAGAGATAGTTCGAGCAGTGGCTATGGCTACACCTTC.

V and J are TRBV2 and TRBJ2-2; 8 nucleotides align to TRBD2. The germline CDR1 and CDR2 sequences are SNHLY and FYNNEI. Germline trimming cut 3 bases from V and 2 bases from J; bases unmatched to any gene: 5. CDR3 length: 16 amino acids. The CDR3 loop reads CASSDLGLANTGELFF. For the CDR3, the DNA is TGTGCCAGCAGTGATTTAGGACTAGCTAACACCGGGGAGCTGTTTTTT.

This sequence joins TRBV29-1 and TRBJ1-1, with D perhaps matching TRBD1 (6 bases). Looked up from germline, CDR1 is SQVTM and CDR2 is ANQGSEA. With 6 bases removed from V and 0 bases from J, the gap between germline ends came to 14 bases. The CDR3 length is 14 residues. The CDR3 nucleotides read TGCAGCGTCCAACAGGGAAGGATGAACACTGAAGCTTTCTTT. It yields the protein CSVQQGRMNTEAFF.

This clonotype was recorded many times. The chain couples TRBV5-1 to TRBJ2-2; 9 nucleotides line up with TRBD2. With V trimmed by 5 bases and J by 3 bases, 5 bases remained unmatched. From germline, CDR1 is SGHRS and CDR2 YFSETQ. This CDR3 has 15 residues. CDR3 amino acids: CASRSGTSYTGELFF. In DNA form, the CDR3 reads TGCGCCAGCAGGTCCGGGACTAGCTACACCGGGGAGCTGTTTTTT. Drawing the rest from reference TRBV5-1 and TRBJ2-2, the complete variable domain is KAGVTQTPRYLIKTRGQQVTLSCSPISGHRSVSWYQQTPGQGLQFLFEYFSETQRNKGNFPGRFSGRQFSNSRSEMNVSTLELGDSALYLCASRSGTSYTGELFFGEGSRLTVL.

The table lists this clonotype with a few counts. The rearrangement links TRBV20-1 to TRBJ1-6; possibly TRBD1 for D (5 bases). Between the trimmed V and J ends, which lost 0 bases and 10 bases, there was a span of 13 bases. The germline CDR1 and CDR2 sequences are DFQATT and SNEGSKA (reference sequence). The CDR3 is 14 residues long. Written as DNA, the CDR3 is TGCAGTGCTAGAGATACGGGGAGGGGATCACCCCTCCACTTT. Translating it yields CSARDTGRGSPLHF.

By share, this clonotype ranks as medium-sized (0.01 to 0.1%). The chain uses TRBV5-6 and TRBJ2-3; possibly TRBD1 or TRBD2 for D (5 bases each). The V gene's germline CDR1 is SGHDT and CDR2 YYEEEE. Trimming shortened V by 4 bases and J by 5 bases, and 23 bases separated the two germline ends. The CDR3 is 17 amino acids. The CDR3: CASSPIPGTGGRDTQYF. CDR3 in DNA: TGTGCCAGCAGCCCAATTCCGGGGACCGGCGGGCGAGATACGCAGTATTTT.